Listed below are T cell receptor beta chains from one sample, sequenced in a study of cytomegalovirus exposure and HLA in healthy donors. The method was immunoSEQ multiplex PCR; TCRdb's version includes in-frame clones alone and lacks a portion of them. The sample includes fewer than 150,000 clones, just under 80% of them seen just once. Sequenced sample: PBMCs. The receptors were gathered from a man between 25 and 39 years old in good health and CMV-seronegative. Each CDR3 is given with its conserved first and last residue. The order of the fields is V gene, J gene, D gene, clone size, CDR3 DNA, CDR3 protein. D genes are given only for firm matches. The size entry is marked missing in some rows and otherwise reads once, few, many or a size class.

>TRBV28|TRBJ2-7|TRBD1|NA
TGTGCCAGCAGTTTTATCAAGGGACAGGGCGCCTACGAGCAGTACTTC
CASSFIKGQGAYEQYF
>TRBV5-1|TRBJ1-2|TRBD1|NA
TGCGCCAGCACCACACAGGGGTTCTATGGCTACACCTTC
CASTTQGFYGYTF
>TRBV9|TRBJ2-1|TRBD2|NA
TGTGCCAGCAGCCCCGTGGGGACTAGCGGCGGATACAATGAGCAGTTCTTC
CASSPVGTSGGYNEQFF
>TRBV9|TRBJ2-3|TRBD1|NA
TGTGCCAGCAGCCCGGGACAGGGGACAGATACGCAGTATTTT
CASSPGQGTDTQYF
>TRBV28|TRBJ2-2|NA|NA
TGTGCCAGCAGTTTTGCGGGACGGATTAACACCGGGGAGCTGTTTTTT
CASSFAGRINTGELFF
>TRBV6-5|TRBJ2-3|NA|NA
TGTGCCAGCAGTTACTCGAGGGGGTTCATTTTCGATACGCAGTATTTT
CASSYSRGFIFDTQYF
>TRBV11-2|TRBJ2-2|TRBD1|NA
TGTGCCAGCAGCTTAGTTACAGGGGGGAACACCGGGGAGCTGTTTTTT
CASSLVTGGNTGELFF
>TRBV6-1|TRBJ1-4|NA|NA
TGTGCCAGCAGTTTCGGGGGAAGTCGTGAAAAACTGTTTTTT
CASSFGGSREKLFF
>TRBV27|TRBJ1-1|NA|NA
TGTGCCAGCAGTTTTTTACCGGGGGGGGACGCTTTCTTT
CASSFLPGGDAFF
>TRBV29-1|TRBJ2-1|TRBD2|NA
TGCAGCGTTGGGAGCGGGACTAGCGGGAGCCCCTACAATGAGCAGTTCTTC
CSVGSGTSGSPYNEQFF
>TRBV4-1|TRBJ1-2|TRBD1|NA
TGCGCCAGCAGCCCCAAAGGGGACAGTGTGGGTTTCACCTTC
CASSPKGDSVGFTF
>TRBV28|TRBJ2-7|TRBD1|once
TGTGCCAGCAGTTCATGGACAGGGGCCGTTGGGGAGCAGTACTTC
CASSSWTGAVGEQYF
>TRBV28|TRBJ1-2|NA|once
TGTGCCAGCAGTTTACACAGCTCTCCCTATGGCTACACCTTC
CASSLHSSPYGYTF
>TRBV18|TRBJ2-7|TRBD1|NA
TGTGCCAGCTCACCACCGAGTTTCGGACAGGGAGCCTACGAGCAGTACTTC
CASSPPSFGQGAYEQYF
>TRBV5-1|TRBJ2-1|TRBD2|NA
TGCGCCAGCAGACGGACTAGCGGGAGTAATGAGCAGTTCTTC
CASRRTSGSNEQFF
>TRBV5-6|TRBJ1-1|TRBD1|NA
TGTGCCAGCAGCTCTACAGGGGAAGGGCGTCGAGCTTTCTTT
CASSSTGEGRRAFF
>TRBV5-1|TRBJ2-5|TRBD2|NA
TGCGCCAGCAGCTTCAAACTTACTAGCGGGACGCAAGAGACCCAGTACTTC
CASSFKLTSGTQETQYF
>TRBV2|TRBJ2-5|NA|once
TGTGCCAGCAGACCCAGGGGGGTCACTGGGGAGACCCAGTACTTC
CASRPRGVTGETQYF
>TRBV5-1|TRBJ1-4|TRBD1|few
TGCGCCAGCAGCATAAAGACAGGGAGTGGGAATGAAAAACTGTTTTTT
CASSIKTGSGNEKLFF
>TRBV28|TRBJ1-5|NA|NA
TGTGCCAGCAATTGGTTTGCGCAGCCCCAGCATTTT
CASNWFAQPQHF
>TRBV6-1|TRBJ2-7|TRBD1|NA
TGTGCCAGCAGGCCGGGACAGGTGTCCTACGAGCAGTACTTC
CASRPGQVSYEQYF
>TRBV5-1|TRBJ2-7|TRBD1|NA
TGCGCCAGCAGCCTGGGACAGGACGCCTACGAGCAGTACTTC
CASSLGQDAYEQYF
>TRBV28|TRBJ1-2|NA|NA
TGTGCCAGCAGTCCGGGGACTGGCTATGGCTACACCTTC
CASSPGTGYGYTF
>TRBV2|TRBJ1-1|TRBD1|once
TGTGCCAGCAGTATCCGAGGGACAGGAGGTGAAGCTTTCTTT
CASSIRGTGGEAFF
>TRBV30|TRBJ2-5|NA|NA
TGTGCCTGGAGTGTCCGATTACGGGAGACCCAGTACTTC
CAWSVRLRETQYF
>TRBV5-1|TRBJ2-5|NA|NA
TGCGCCAGCAGCTCCCTGATGGGGGGAGGAGAGACCCAGTACTTC
CASSSLMGGGETQYF
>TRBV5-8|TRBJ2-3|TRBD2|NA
TGTGCCAGCAGCTTGTTTACTAGCGGGAGGAGGACAGATACGCAGTATTTT
CASSLFTSGRRTDTQYF
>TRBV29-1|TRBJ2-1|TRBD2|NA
TGCAGCGCGCTAGCGGGAGGGTCCTACAATGAGCAGTTCTTC
CSALAGGSYNEQFF
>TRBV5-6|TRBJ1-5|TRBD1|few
TGTGCCAGCAGCCCCCGTCCGTACAGGGGGCGCCGGGATCAGCCCCAGCATTTT
CASSPRPYRGRRDQPQHF
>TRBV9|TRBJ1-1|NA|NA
TGTGCCAGCAGCACCACAGGAGCAAACACTGAAGCTTTCTTT
CASSTTGANTEAFF
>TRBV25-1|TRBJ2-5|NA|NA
TGTGCCAGCAGAAAACCCAGGGTTCAAGAGACCCAGTACTTC
CASRKPRVQETQYF
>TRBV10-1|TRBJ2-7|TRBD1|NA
TGCGCCAGCAGTGAGGGACAGGGGTACGAGCAGTACTTC
CASSEGQGYEQYF
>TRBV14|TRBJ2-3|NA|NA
TGTGCCAGCAGCCAAGACTACCTCGCAGATACGCAGTATTTT
CASSQDYLADTQYF
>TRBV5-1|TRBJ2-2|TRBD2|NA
TGCGCCAGCAGCTTCCACCCGAGGGCTCCTAGCGGGGGGACGAACACCGGGGAGCTGTTTTTT
CASSFHPRAPSGGTNTGELFF
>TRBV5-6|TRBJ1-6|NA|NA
TGTGCCAGCAGCCTCAGGGGCCGGAGTTCACCCCTCCACTTT
CASSLRGRSSPLHF
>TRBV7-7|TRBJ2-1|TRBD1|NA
TGTGCTAGCAGCGTCACGACAGGGGAAGACAATGAGCAGTTCTTC
CASSVTTGEDNEQFF
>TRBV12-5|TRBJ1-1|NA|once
TGTGCTAGTGGTTTGGGACAGTCCCTCTCCATCCGGATGAACACTGAAGCTTTCTTT
CASGLGQSLSIRMNTEAFF
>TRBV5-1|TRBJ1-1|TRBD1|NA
TGCGCCAGCAGTTTCGGGGGACAGGGGAACACTGAAGCTTTCTTT
CASSFGGQGNTEAFF
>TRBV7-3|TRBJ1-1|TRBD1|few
TGTGCCAGCAGCTCTCAGGGGGGCACTGAAGCTTTCTTT
CASSSQGGTEAFF
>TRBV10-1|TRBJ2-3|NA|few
TGCGCCAGCAGCTCCCCCACAGATACGCAGTATTTT
CASSSPTDTQYF
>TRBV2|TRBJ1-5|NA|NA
TGTGCCAGCAGTGAAACGGGAGCGAATAGTCAGCCCCAGCATTTT
CASSETGANSQPQHF
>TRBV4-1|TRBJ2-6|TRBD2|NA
TGCGCCAGCAGCCAAGTAACTAGCGAAAGCTCTGGGGCCAACGTCCTGACTTTC
CASSQVTSESSGANVLTF
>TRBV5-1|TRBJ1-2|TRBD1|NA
TGCGCCAGCAGCAAACCGGGACAGGGTCCTAACTATGGCTACACCTTC
CASSKPGQGPNYGYTF
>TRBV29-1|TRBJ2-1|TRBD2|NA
TGCAGCGCCTATGGTCCCCGCGGGAGCAACAATGAGCAGTTCTTC
CSAYGPRGSNNEQFF
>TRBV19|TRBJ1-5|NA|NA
TGTGCCAGTAGTCTCTCGACAGGAACCATACCCGTGCAGCCCCAGCATTTT
CASSLSTGTIPVQPQHF
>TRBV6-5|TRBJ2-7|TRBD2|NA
TGTGCCAGCAACCCGACTAGCGGGATCGCCTACGAGCAGTACTTC
CASNPTSGIAYEQYF
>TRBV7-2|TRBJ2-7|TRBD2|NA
TGTGCCAGCAGCCTTCCGGGCAACGGGAGGGAGCAGTACTTC
CASSLPGNGREQYF
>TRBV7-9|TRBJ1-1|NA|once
TGTGCCAGCAGCTTTATTATACAGAACACTGAAGCTTTCTTT
CASSFIIQNTEAFF
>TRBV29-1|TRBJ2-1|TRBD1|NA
TGCAGCGCCACCGGGACAGGGATGGAGGAACAGTTCTTC
CSATGTGMEEQFF
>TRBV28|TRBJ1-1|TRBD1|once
TGTGCCAGCAGTTTTTCTACAGGGGCCAACACTGAAGCTTTCTTT
CASSFSTGANTEAFF
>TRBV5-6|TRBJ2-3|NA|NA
TGTGCCAGCAGCTTGGGGGGCAGGGATACGCAGTATTTT
CASSLGGRDTQYF
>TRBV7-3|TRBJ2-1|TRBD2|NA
TGTGCCAGCAGCCCGGGACTAGCGGGATCAAATGAGCAGTTCTTC
CASSPGLAGSNEQFF